These 28 T cell receptor beta chains were all obtained from the same sample, sequenced in a study of T cells in Graves' hyperthyroidism and ophthalmopathy. Researchers took RNA transcripts and amplified the TCR beta CDR3 regions from them. HTBI primers were used for first-round RT-PCR of the TCR CDR3. TCRdb analysed the multiplex PCR reads with MiXCR anew, one entry per CDR3 protein. The sample has hundreds of thousands of distinct CDR3 sequences; roughly 13% are singletons. Sequencing input: blood. These receptors all stem from a woman in her thirties or forties with Graves' ophthalmopathy.

This clonotype has a count of ten or more. The rearrangement links TRBV24-1 to TRBJ1-5, with a tentative D call TRBD1 (6 bases). In germline, CDR1 is KGHDR, CDR2 SFDVKD. This CDR3 spans 15 amino acids. The ends were cut back, 7 bases at V and 1 base at J, with 13 bases in the middle. Here the CDR3 reads CATSATGSSNQPQHF. CDR3 in DNA: TGTGCCACCAGCGCAACAGGGTCCAGCAATCAGCCCCAGCATTTT.

This clonotype was seen only a few times. One end of the junction is discordant with germline, which a read error may explain. V and J are TRBV29-1 and TRBJ1-4; D possibly corresponds to TRBD1 (5 bases). The germline V gene encodes CDR1 SQVTM and CDR2 ANQGSEA. The length of the CDR3 is 14 residues. CDR3 in amino acids: CSVEDSTTNEKLFF. CDR3 DNA: TGCAGCGTGGAAGACAGTACAACTAATGAAAAACTGTTTTTT.

The rearrangement joins TRBV5-5 to TRBJ1-1, with D hard to call. The length of the CDR3 is 14 residues. Looked up from germline, CDR1 is SGHKS and CDR2 is YYEKEE (reference sequence). The V and J ends lost 2 bases and 3 bases respectively, with 11 bases between them. In DNA form, the CDR3 reads TGTGCCAGCAGCTTCAAACAGCAGTACACTGAAGCTTTCTTT. It yields the protein CASSFKQQYTEAFF.

The chain couples TRBV3-1 to TRBJ2-2; D is possibly TRBD1 or TRBD2 (7 bases each). With 6 bases removed from V and 4 bases from J, the gap between germline ends came to 18 bases. Germline V gene sequence: CDR1 LGHDT, CDR2 YNNKEL (reference sequence). CDR3 length equals 16 residues. This chain's CDR3 is CASRQGERGGTGELFF. The DNA of the CDR3 is TGTGCCAGCAGGCAGGGGGAGCGGGGAGGCACCGGGGAGCTGTTTTTT.

This clonotype has ten or more counts. This could be a read error, since a much larger clone is one nucleotide away. This rearrangement joins TRBV28 to TRBJ2-3; D gene unclear. CDR3 length: 11 amino acids. Trimming removed 6 bases from V and 2 bases from J, with 3 bases in between. The germline V gene encodes CDR1 MDHEN and CDR2 SYDVKM. CDR3 DNA sequence: TGTGCCAGCAGGCTCACAGATACGCAGTATTTT. Amino acids: CASRLTDTQYF.

The chain has TRBV7-8 and TRBJ1-2; D not certain. The CDR3 sequence is 14 residues long. Trimming removed 1 base from V and 2 bases from J, with 8 bases in between. CDR1 is SGHVS, CDR2 FQNEAQ, per germline. CDR3 DNA: TGTGCCAGCAGCTTAGTGAGGGAGAACTATGGCTACACCTTC. Its translation is CASSLVRENYGYTF.

This clonotype has at least ten counts. This rearrangement joins TRBV27 to TRBJ1-1; D remains ambiguous. V lost 3 bases and J lost 3, with 8 bases in between. The CDR3 is 13 amino acids. CDR1 and CDR2 (germline): MNHEY, SMNVEV (reference sequence). The CDR3 nucleotides read TGTGCCAGCAGTTTCAGCAGAGACACTGAAGCTTTCTTT. Encoded protein: CASSFSRDTEAFF.

This clonotype was picked up a small number of times. The rearrangement uses TRBV19 and TRBJ1-1; tentatively, D is TRBD1 (6 bases). The germline V gene has CDR1 LNHDA and CDR2 SQIVND (reference sequence). The CDR3 length is 14 residues. V lost 0 bases and J 7 bases, leaving 12 bases between the germline ends. In DNA, the CDR3 is TGTGCCAGTAGTATAGATAGGGACACCCTTGAAGCTTTCTTT. Amino acids: CASSIDRDTLEAFF.

The chain joins TRBV29-1 to TRBJ1-1; possibly TRBD1 for D (5 bases). The CDR3 is made up of 12 amino acids. Per germline, CDR1 SQVTM and CDR2 ANQGSEA. Trimming took off 4 bases at V and 5 bases at J, with 11 bases between the two ends. CDR3 residues: CSVVLGVTEAFF. For the CDR3, the DNA is TGCAGCGTTGTACTGGGGGTTACTGAAGCTTTCTTT.

In this sample, this clonotype turned up many times. The chain is built from TRBV6-1 and TRBJ2-3, with TRBD2 as a possible D gene (5 bases). This CDR3 has 16 amino acids. Trimming shortened V by 5 bases and J by 3 bases, and 18 bases separated the two germline ends. Germline V lookup: CDR1 MNHNS, CDR2 SASEGT. DNA for the CDR3: TGTGCCAGCAGTTACTCCCAACCCCCGGGGACAGATACGCAGTATTTT. It specifies CASSYSQPPGTDTQYF.

Regarding this clonotype: A much larger clone sits a single nucleotide away, making a read error possible. This chain uses TRBV11-3 with TRBJ1-1; 9 nucleotides agree with TRBD1. This CDR3 spans 16 amino acids. CDR1 and CDR2 (germline): SGHNT, YENEEA. Written as DNA, the CDR3 is TGTGTCAGCAGCTTAGGAACGGGACAGGGTTCGACTGAAGCTTTCTTT. It is translated as CVSSLGTGQGSTEAFF.

In this sample, this clonotype turned up a few times. This chain connects TRBV4-2 to TRBJ1-2; 7 bases agree with TRBD1. V lost 0 bases and J lost 5; bases outside the gene matches: 9. In germline, CDR1 is LGHNA, CDR2 YNFKEQ. The CDR3 totals 16 residues. The CDR3 protein is CASSQDRRTGGYGYTF. The CDR3 DNA sequence: TGTGCCAGCAGCCAAGATCGACGGACAGGCGGATATGGCTACACCTTC.

The chain uses TRBV4-1 and TRBJ1-2; a weak D match, TRBD1 (5 bases). V was pared by 7 bases and J by 0 bases, with 18 bases between. This CDR3 spans 16 amino acids. Germline V CDR1 and CDR2: MGHRA, YSYEKL. CDR3 DNA sequence: TGCGCCAGCAACCCCGGGACGGGAAGAGCTAACTATGGCTACACCTTC. As protein: CASNPGTGRANYGYTF.

Many counts were recorded for this clonotype. The gene calls are TRBV6-1 and TRBJ2-7, with a weak D call TRBD1 (7 bases). The CDR3 totals 13 residues. Per germline, CDR1 MNHNS and CDR2 SASEGT. The V gene lost 8 bases and the J gene lost 4 bases, with 15 bases spanning the gap. CDR3 residues: CASGGTVGYEQYF. Written as DNA, the CDR3 is TGTGCCAGCGGAGGGACAGTGGGGTACGAGCAGTACTTC.

This clonotype was seen many times. The V and J genes are TRBV6-1 and TRBJ1-1; D not certain. V gave up 10 bases and J gave up 0 bases, with 6 bases separating them. CDR3 length: 11 residues. The V gene's germline CDR1 is MNHNS and CDR2 SASEGT. DNA for the CDR3: TGTGCCATCACTATGAACACTGAAGCTTTCTTT. Its translation is CAITMNTEAFF.

This clonotype was seen at least ten times. The chain's CDR3 is CASSQGGESNQPQHF. The CDR3 DNA follows: TGTGCCAGCTCGCAGGGGGGGGAGAGCAATCAGCCCCAGCATTTT. This rearrangement joins TRBV18 to TRBJ1-5, with 7 bases fitting TRBD1. There are 15 residues in the CDR3. The junction had 6 bases not matched to a gene; V was cut back by 6 bases and J by 1 base. Germline V gives CDR1 KGHSH, CDR2 LQKENI.

This clonotype was picked up many times. The J gene is TRBJ1-3, the V gene TRBV29-1; D is possibly TRBD1 (5 bases). CDR3 size: 13 residues. V lost 5 bases and J lost 3, with 11 bases in between. From germline, CDR1 is SQVTM and CDR2 ANQGSEA. The CDR3, as DNA: TGCAGCGTTTTCGGGGGTGGTGGAAACACCATATATTTT. Translated, it gives CSVFGGGGNTIYF. The full variable domain, completed using reference TRBV29-1 and TRBJ1-3, is SAVISQKPSRDICQRGTSLTIQCQVDSQVTMMFWYRQQPGQSLTLIATANQGSEATYESGFVIDKFPISRPNLTFSTLTVSNMSPEDSSIYLCSVFGGGGNTIYFGEGSWLTVV.

The rearrangement links TRBV4-1 to TRBJ1-2; a weak D match, TRBD1 (5 bases). Germline V lookup: CDR1 MGHRA, CDR2 YSYEKL. With 1 base removed from V and 8 bases from J, the gap between germline ends came to 20 bases. The CDR3 sequence is 16 residues long. CDR3 region: CASSQGGIGGREGYTF. The CDR3 nucleotides are TGCGCCAGCAGCCAAGGGGGCATCGGGGGGAGAGAGGGCTACACCTTC.

This clonotype was detected many times. The rearrangement links TRBV12-3 or TRBV12-4 to TRBJ2-1, with TRBD2 matching over 9 bases. There are 16 residues in the CDR3. Losses at the gene ends were 8 bases for V and 4 bases for J; bases not matched to a gene: 12. DNA of the CDR3: TGTGCCAGCCATCGTTCGGGAGCGGGGGGATACAATGAGCAGTTCTTC. Its translation: CASHRSGAGGYNEQFF.

Many counts were recorded for this clonotype. The genes are TRBV2 and TRBJ1-5; tentatively, D is TRBD1 (5 bases). The CDR3 length is 14 residues. The germline V gene encodes CDR1 SNHLY and CDR2 FYNNEI. Trimming left V 1 base short and J 1 base short, with 5 bases between. CDR3 in DNA: TGTGCCAGCAGTGAAGGGGGGAGCAATCAGCCCCAGCATTTT. This gives the protein CASSEGGSNQPQHF.

This clonotype was seen more than once but under ten times. A read error may be the cause here, since a much bigger clone is one base away. The chain uses TRBV5-6 and TRBJ2-4; no reliable D call. The germline V gene has CDR1 SGHDT and CDR2 YYEEEE. The CDR3 runs to 12 residues. The CDR3 sequence is CASSLALNIQHF. In DNA, the CDR3 is TGTGCCAGCAGCTTGGCCTTAAACATTCAGCACTTC.

This clonotype was detected many times. The chain couples TRBV28 to TRBJ1-5, with D maybe TRBD1 (5 bases). CDR3 length: 15 amino acids. Germline-derived CDR1 and CDR2 are MDHEN and SYDVKM. V was cut by 7 bases and J by 3 bases, with 16 bases left in between. The CDR3 DNA follows: TGTGCCAGCACCGAACTTGGGACCGTCAATCAGCCCCAGCATTTT. Protein: CASTELGTVNQPQHF.

This clonotype showed up just a few times. The chain couples TRBV20-1 to TRBJ2-5; 11 bases are shared with TRBD1. With 3 bases clipped from V and 4 bases from J, the junction kept 7 bases outside the gene matches. CDR1 is DFQATT and CDR2 is SNEGSKA in the germline V gene (reference sequence). The CDR3 length is 15 residues. In DNA form, the CDR3 reads TGCAGTGCTAGGGCCCCGGGACAGGGGGGAGAGACCCAGTACTTC. Its protein product is CSARAPGQGGETQYF.

This clonotype was seen a handful of times. The V gene is TRBV5-4, the J gene TRBJ2-7; 7 nucleotides agree with TRBD2. CDR1 is SGHNT, CDR2 YYREEE, per germline (reference sequence). The CDR3 has 15 amino acids. Trimming removed 0 bases from V and 5 bases from J; junction bases left unmatched: 8. The CDR3 loop is CASSLAGGFSDEQYF. DNA of the CDR3: TGTGCCAGCAGCTTGGCCGGGGGGTTCTCGGACGAGCAGTACTTC.

This clonotype was recorded many times. V gene TRBV6-1 combines with J gene TRBJ2-1; TRBD1 or TRBD2 may be the D gene (7 bases each). The germline CDR1 and CDR2 sequences are MNHNS and SASEGT. This CDR3 contains 16 residues. Trimming took off 5 bases at V and 3 bases at J, with 17 bases between the two ends. The CDR3 DNA follows: TGTGCCAGCAGTACGGGGCAGGGGGGGAACTACAATGAGCAGTTCTTC. Protein product: CASSTGQGGNYNEQFF.

The chain uses TRBV20-1 and TRBJ2-7, with 10 bases that match TRBD1. Trimming took 3 bases from V and 5 from J; bases not matched to a gene: 4. Germline V gives CDR1 DFQATT, CDR2 SNEGSKA (reference sequence). The CDR3 extends over 13 amino acids. The CDR3 DNA sequence: TGCAGTGCTAGCGGGACAGGGGACCACGAGCAGTACTTC. As protein: CSASGTGDHEQYF.

This clonotype was detected many times. The chain combines TRBV16 with TRBJ1-6, with D possibly matching TRBD1 (6 bases). CDR1 and CDR2 from the germline V gene are KGHSY and FQNENV. The CDR3 totals 16 residues. The V gene lost 4 bases and the J gene lost 8 bases, with 18 bases spanning the gap. In nucleotides, the CDR3 is TGTGCCAGCAGCCGCAGTTTGGGGGCGGTTGATTCACCCCTCCACTTT. Translating it yields CASSRSLGAVDSPLHF.

At least ten counts were recorded for this clonotype. The gene calls are TRBV7-2 and TRBJ1-1; no clear D gene. Trimming shortened V by 1 base and J by 4 bases, and 13 bases separated the two germline ends. Germline values: CDR1 SGHTA, CDR2 FQGNSA. The CDR3 consists of 15 residues. The CDR3, as DNA: TGTGCCAGCAGCTTAGATAGCCACCGGGGCACTGAAGCTTTCTTT. Translation gives CASSLDSHRGTEAFF.